This entry concerns a single T cell receptor beta chain. The source of the sample is a study of blood T cell repertoires in COVID-19. Turning to the study itself: Researchers got acute and convalescent COVID-19 samples from the United States, Italy and Spain. Sample material is recorded as cDNA or gDNA derived from T cells, B-cell-depleted T cells, or PBMCs.

The authors' processing: Estimation of nucleated cell counts relied on the amplification of reference gene primers. TCRdb's table, derived via immunoSEQ multiplex PCR, lists solely in-frame clones and lacks some. V, J and clone size reflect that table, while D and trimming were determined from the DNA. Of some 70,000 clones listed, 80% to 90% are singletons. With V trimmed by 3 bases and J by 4 bases, 14 bases remained unmatched. CDR1 and CDR2 (germline): SGHRS, YFSETQ. The CDR3 length is 19 residues. The chain couples TRBV5-1 to TRBJ2-3; TRBD2 matches at 13 bases. This TCR derives from a woman aged 60-75 years with acute or convalescent COVID-19. The sequenced material came from peripheral blood. The CDR3 loop is CASSWVTSGGAVLADTQYF. In DNA form, the CDR3 reads TGCGCCAGCAGCTGGGTAACTAGCGGGGGGGCCGTTTTGGCAGATACGCAGTATTTT.